The rows below give T cell receptor beta chains drawn from one sample of a study of cytomegalovirus exposure and HLA in healthy donors. Profiling relied on immunoSEQ multiplex PCR, and the TCRdb table lists in-frame clones only, not all of them. The profile shows about 230,000 clones, over 70% of them singletons. Sequencing used PBMCs. These receptors were taken from an older woman in good health and CMV-seropositive. The CDR3 runs from the conserved cysteine through the conserved F or W. The order of the fields is CDR3 length, D gene, J gene, V gene, clone size, CDR3 protein, CDR3 DNA. D genes are given only for firm matches. Expanded clones get a size class; other rows say once, few or many, or leave the size out.

14 - TRBJ1-3 TRBV9 once CASSEGQPGNTIYF TGTGCCAGCAGCGAGGGACAACCTGGAAACACCATATATTTT
16 TRBD2 TRBJ2-1 TRBV19 - CASSMKGSGGRNEQFF TGTGCCAGTAGTATGAAAGGTAGCGGGGGCAGAAATGAGCAGTTCTTC
16 - TRBJ1-2 TRBV15 - CATSRVGGEVWNGYTF TGTGCCACCAGCAGAGTGGGGGGGGAGGTGTGGAATGGCTACACCTTC
16 TRBD1 TRBJ1-5 TRBV27 - CASSLRQGKEHQPQHF TGTGCCAGCAGTTTAAGACAGGGGAAGGAGCATCAGCCCCAGCATTTT
13 - TRBJ2-3 TRBV6-5 - CASISGGTDTQYF TGTGCCAGCATCTCCGGAGGCACAGATACGCAGTATTTT
15 - TRBJ1-5 TRBV5-1 few CASSEDAGWGQPQHF TGCGCCAGCAGCGAGGACGCAGGGTGGGGTCAGCCCCAGCATTTT
13 - TRBJ2-4 TRBV29-1 few CSVEIGDTNIQYF TGCAGCGTTGAAATAGGGGATACCAACATTCAGTACTTC
14 TRBD2 TRBJ2-1 TRBV6-5 - CASSYGGGYNEQFF TGCGCCAGCAGTTACGGCGGGGGCTACAATGAGCAGTTCTTC
13 - TRBJ1-2 TRBV5-4 - CASSLDSRYGYTF TGTGCCAGCAGCTTGGACAGCCGCTATGGCTACACCTTC
18 TRBD2 TRBJ2-7 TRBV27 - CASSLRGLAGGSPYEQYF TGTGCCAGCAGTTTAAGGGGACTAGCGGGAGGTTCTCCCTACGAGCAGTACTTC
15 - TRBJ2-5 TRBV28 - CASSLGLTGQETQYF TGTGCCAGCAGTTTGGGTTTAACGGGACAAGAGACCCAGTACTTC
14 - TRBJ2-5 TRBV4-2 - CASSQAGGAETQYF TGTGCCAGCAGCCAAGCAGGAGGCGCGGAGACCCAGTACTTC
14 - TRBJ1-1 TRBV19 - CASSVGVGATEAFF TGTGCCAGTAGTGTGGGGGTGGGGGCAACTGAAGCTTTCTTT
19 TRBD1 TRBJ1-5 TRBV23-1 - CASSLFVTGGGWGNQPQHF TGCGCCAGCAGTCTTTTTGTGACAGGGGGCGGGTGGGGGAATCAGCCCCAGCATTTT
14 - TRBJ1-1 TRBV7-9 - CASSQGRGYTEAFF TGTGCCAGCAGCCAGGGGCGCGGGTACACTGAAGCTTTCTTT
13 TRBD1 TRBJ1-2 TRBV30 - CAWDLVTGSGYTF TGTGCCTGGGACCTTGTGACAGGGTCCGGCTACACCTTC
13 - TRBJ2-5 TRBV11-2 - CASSLVSGETQYF TGTGCCAGCAGCTTAGTCTCGGGAGAGACCCAGTACTTC
12 - TRBJ1-1 TRBV6-1 once CASSEPGGRAFF TGTGCCAGCAGTGAACCGGGGGGCCGAGCTTTCTTT
15 - TRBJ2-1 TRBV6-5 once CASRPQGGSYNEQFF TGTGCCAGCAGACCGCAGGGAGGCTCCTACAATGAGCAGTTCTTC
19 TRBD2 TRBJ2-3 TRBV10-3 - CAISSSPGLAGGPTDTQYF TGTGCCATCAGCTCTTCACCGGGACTAGCGGGAGGGCCCACAGATACGCAGTATTTT
15 - TRBJ2-3 TRBV5-1 few CASSWAGASTDTQYF TGCGCCAGCAGCTGGGCGGGGGCCAGCACAGATACGCAGTATTTT
13 - TRBJ1-1 TRBV6-6 - CATLALGNTEAFF TGTGCCACCCTAGCCCTGGGGAACACTGAAGCTTTCTTT
16 TRBD1 TRBJ1-6 TRBV6-5 - CASSYSTQGLNSPLHF TGTGCCAGCAGTTACTCAACACAGGGGCTCAATTCACCCCTCCACTTT